Given below is one T cell receptor (beta chain) in context. This sample was taken from a study of CD8+ T cells in alopecia areata. This CDR3 is built from 12 residues. The V end lost 4 bases, the J end lost 4 bases, and 7 bases lay between the germline ends. Germline V gene sequence: CDR1 SQVTM, CDR2 ANQGSEA. cDNA reverse transcribed from extracted RNA served as the sequencing template. Data came from immunoSEQ multiplex PCR; TCRdb stores just in-frame clones and leaves some out. The sample holds roughly 220,000 clones, approximately 67% seen once. Indicated treatment: oral pan-JAK inhibitor, 5-10 mg twice daily. Sampling of alopecia areata patients yielded lesional scalp punch biopsies as well as peripheral blood.

Sequenced here: CD4+ T cells sorted from blood, sampled around week 44, from a patient treated with tofacitinib. V usage is TRBV29-1 and J usage is TRBJ2-2; D not certain. The clonotype originates from a human donor with alopecia areata. CDR3 bases: TGCAGCGTTGGGAGAGCCACCGGGGAGCTGTTTTTT. Translated: CSVGRATGELFF.